This T cell receptor beta chain is from a study of blood T cell repertoires in COVID-19 (dated by TCRdb to between 2020 and 2021). General notes on the study: Samples from collaborators originated in the United States, Italy and Spain and spanned both the acute and convalescent phases of COVID-19. HLA class I and class II types, where available, came from metadata supplied by the sample provider rather than from assay-based typing. The repertoires were released in a freely available public database meant as a resource for research on the immune response to SARS-CoV-2. Samples were obtained from the ongoing ImmuneRACE study (first 160 participants) and from about 1,300 subjects provided by 6 global collaborators. Subjects who had been exposed to COVID-19, were actively infected with it, or had recovered from it provided the deeply sampled blood TCRbeta repertoires that made up the dataset. Nearly every sample came with metadata listing a de-identified subject ID, COVID-19 status, age in years and sex. The prospective study material was composed of cDNA or gDNA derived from T cells, B-cell-depleted T cells, or PBMCs.

TCRbeta CDR3 regions were amplified from genomic DNA by means of the immunoSEQ Assay, a bias-controlled multiplex PCR. The source study handled its data this way. The number of nucleated cells in each sample was estimated from the amplification of reference gene primers within the assay. To quantify the absolute abundance of each unique TCRbeta CDR3 rearrangement, sequence reads were collapsed and filtered. For each sample, productive Simpson clonality was calculated by taking the square root of Simpson's diversity index across productive rearrangements. The table was pulled from immuneACCESS by TCRdb, which kept in-frame rearrangements only. Such tables lose some clones; where checked, under half of the loss comes from unresolved V genes, and the rest has no known cause. Clone size and V and J calls were adopted from that table, with D and trimming inferred from the DNA. Here the sample has more than 250,000 clones; around 82% occur a single time. About 1.2% of the sample is taken by the ten largest.

General findings and caveats noted by the study authors: Clinical and demographic metadata were provided uncurated, with the amount varying by source and participant.

Collaborating institutions collected whole blood in K2EDTA tubes following their own protocols. Collaborator samples were shipped for TCRbeta analysis as frozen whole blood, isolated PBMCs, or DNA extracted from either sample type. To note about this clone: Its cognate antigen has yet to be identified. Per-base qualities were not stored, and no clone one base away is much larger.

The material sequenced was peripheral blood. This receptor was identified in a woman aged 45-65 years with acute or convalescent COVID-19.

The encoded CDR3 is CASSVDPGSYEQYF. The nucleotide sequence reads as follows: TGTGCCAGCAGCGTAGACCCAGGGTCCTACGAGCAGTACTTC. This chain joins TRBV9 to TRBJ2-7, and perhaps TRBD1 as D gene, on 5 matching bases. From the cysteine through the phenylalanine, the CDR3 covers 14 amino acids. The CDR3 DNA has 42 bases and is translated from base 1. The V and J ends are trimmed by 0 bases and 1 base, leaving 8 bases between them. Looking up the germline V gene yields CDR1 SGDLS and CDR2 YYNGEE.